This T cell receptor beta chain was obtained from a study of vaccination and CD4 T cells after COVID-19. Across the whole study: Investigators took post-vaccine samples a median 72 days after dose two, within a range of 14 to 241.

A few counts support this clonotype. Its antigen is as yet unknown. Sequenced with the Oncomine TCR Beta short-read assay was DNA taken from cultured CD4+ T cells. TCRdb itself ran the PCR reads through MiXCR, one entry per CDR3 protein. The data hold fewer than 30,000 distinct CDR3 sequences, with 36% observed a single time. Noted time point: late sampling 161 to 241 days after vaccination in a few convalescent patients. Treatment meaning: approximately nine-day PBMC culture with coronavirus spike peptide pools or control peptides (ViraFEST assay). Trimming stripped 0 bases from V and 9 bases from J, with 8 bases between. The CDR3 is made up of 11 amino acids. Germline CDR1 reads DFQATT; CDR2 reads SNEGSKA (reference sequence).

Source: CD4+ T cells from blood, cultured in vitro, taken about 7 months after SARS-CoV-2 vaccination. The receptor comes from a human donor who had recovered from COVID-19. The chain employs TRBV20-1 and TRBJ2-5; D call uncertain. The CDR3 bases are TGCAGTGCTAGAGATCTTGGGGCCCAGTACTTC. It yields the protein CSARDLGAQYF.